The 21 T cell receptor beta chains below all came from one sample that was sequenced in a study of blood T cells in healthy people across ages. Sample-barcoded 5' priming and a J-beta primer mix drove a second PCR of 7 to 11 cycles. TCRdb passed the 5' RACE reads through MiXCR, listing each CDR3 protein once. The sample carries over 450,000 distinct CDR3 sequences, 24% recorded once. These data also formed part of another study, on T cells of mothers and their children.

Sequenced input: blood. All receptors come from a boy younger than 18 in good health.

This chain joins TRBV24-1 and TRBJ2-6; D ambiguous. The CDR3 covers 13 residues. Germline values: CDR1 KGHDR, CDR2 SFDVKD. Here the CDR3 reads CAYQAPGANVLTF. CDR3 nucleotide sequence: TGTGCGTACCAGGCACCTGGGGCCAACGTCCTGACTTTC.

The chain uses TRBV20-1 and TRBJ2-2; the match to TRBD2 covers 12 bases. V lost 1 base and J lost 2; bases outside the gene matches: 5. This CDR3 contains 17 residues. The germline CDR1 and CDR2 sequences are DFQATT and SNEGSKA (reference sequence). The CDR3 DNA follows: TGCAGTGCTAGAGTGACTAGCGGGGGAACTAACACCGGGGAGCTGTTTTTT. This gives the protein CSARVTSGGTNTGELFF.

This clonotype was counted only a few times. The rearrangement links TRBV7-2 to TRBJ1-1, with D uncertain. The CDR3 has 16 residues. The germline CDR1 and CDR2 sequences are SGHTA and FQGNSA. V was pared by 0 bases and J by 4 bases, with 15 bases between. In DNA, the CDR3 is TGTGCCAGCAGCTTAGCGTTTCGGGCCCGCGGCACTGAAGCTTTCTTT. Its protein is CASSLAFRARGTEAFF.

CDR3 bases: TGTGCCAGTAGCCGGACAGGGGCCACAAAATGCACCGGGGAGCTGTTTTTT. Protein: CASSRTGATKCTGELFF. The V gene is TRBV19, the J gene TRBJ2-2, with TRBD1 identical over 9 bases. The germline V gene has CDR1 LNHDA and CDR2 SQIVND (reference sequence). This CDR3 spans 17 amino acids. Trimming removed 6 bases from V and 4 bases from J; junction bases left unmatched: 12.

DNA for the CDR3: TGTGCCAGCACTCATAACGGTGATGGGACCGGGGAGCTGTTTTTT. As protein: CASTHNGDGTGELFF. The genes are TRBV6-5 and TRBJ2-2, with D unresolved. The V gene's germline CDR1 is MNHEY and CDR2 SVGAGI. V lost 7 bases to trimming and J lost 5 bases, with 17 bases between them. The CDR3 totals 15 residues.

The V gene is TRBV4-3, the J gene TRBJ1-2, with D unclear. The CDR3 covers 15 residues. V shed 0 bases and J shed 8 bases, with 16 bases lying between them. Germline V lookup: CDR1 LGHNA, CDR2 YSLEER. The CDR3 DNA reads as TGCGCCAGCAGCCAAGATGGCTTTCCCCTTTTCGGCTACACCTTC. Its translation: CASSQDGFPLFGYTF.

The rearrangement joins TRBV20-1 to TRBJ2-5, with 7 bases fitting TRBD2. Losses at the gene ends were 4 bases for V and 1 base for J; bases not matched to a gene: 0. This CDR3 has 12 residues. CDR1 is DFQATT, CDR2 SNEGSKA, per germline (reference sequence). CDR3 in DNA: TGCAGTGCTAAGCGGGGCCAAGAGACCCAGTACTTC. This translates into CSAKRGQETQYF.

This clonotype was observed a few times. The V and J genes are TRBV9 and TRBJ2-1, with a weak D call TRBD2 (5 bases). CDR1 and CDR2 (germline): SGDLS, YYNGEE. Between the trimmed V and J ends, which lost 6 bases and 1 base, there was a span of 14 bases. The CDR3 is 15 amino acids. CDR3 sequence: CASTPGEWSYNEQFF. As DNA, the CDR3 is TGTGCCAGCACCCCCGGGGAGTGGTCCTACAATGAGCAGTTCTTC.

The rearrangement links TRBV10-3 to TRBJ1-1; 9 bases align to TRBD1. The germline V gene encodes CDR1 ENHRY and CDR2 SYGVKD. V trimming: 0 bases; J trimming: 1 base; junction bases outside the gene matches: 3. The CDR3 extends over 16 amino acids. The CDR3 DNA sequence: TGTGCCATCAGTGAGTCGGGACAGGGTTGGAACACTGAAGCTTTCTTT. It yields the protein CAISESGQGWNTEAFF.

This clonotype occurred a few times. The chain is built from TRBV29-1 and TRBJ2-3; 13 bases map to TRBD2. The germline gives CDR1 SQVTM, CDR2 ANQGSEA. The J segment lost 4 bases and the V segment lost 5 bases, leaving 3 bases of the junction unmatched. The CDR3 is 14 residues long. CDR3 sequence reads: CSVRLAGGPDTQYF. The CDR3, as DNA: TGCAGCGTTCGACTAGCGGGAGGACCAGATACGCAGTATTTT.

The V and J genes are TRBV2 and TRBJ2-6; 10 nucleotides match TRBD1. Germline lookup yields CDR1 SNHLY and CDR2 FYNNEI. The CDR3 runs 19 residues. V was pared by 5 bases and J by 0 bases, with 10 bases of the junction left unmatched. CDR3 in amino acids: CASSLQDRGVLSGANVLTF. In DNA form, the CDR3 reads TGTGCCAGCAGTCTTCAGGACAGGGGGGTTCTCTCTGGGGCCAACGTCCTGACTTTC. Variable domain in full (rest from reference TRBV2 and TRBJ2-6): EPEVTQTPSHQVTQMGQEVILRCVPISNHLYFYWYRQILGQKVEFLVSFYNNEISEKSEIFDDQFSVERPDGSNFTLKIRSTKLEDSAMYFCASSLQDRGVLSGANVLTFGAGSRLTVL.

The J gene is TRBJ1-2, the V gene TRBV20-1; no definite D call. The CDR3 totals 16 residues. The ends were cut back, 5 bases at V and 0 bases at J, with 19 bases in the middle. The germline CDR1 and CDR2 sequences are DFQATT and SNEGSKA (reference sequence). The CDR3 here is CSAFLRATEANYGYTF. The DNA of the CDR3 is TGCAGTGCTTTTTTACGGGCAACGGAAGCTAACTATGGCTACACCTTC.

This clonotype came up a few times. The chain uses TRBV29-1 and TRBJ2-7; D not certain. CDR3 length: 15 amino acids. Looked up from germline, CDR1 is SQVTM and CDR2 is ANQGSEA. V lost 6 bases, J lost 2 bases, and 20 bases lay in between. The CDR3 spells CSVVGEERRPYEQYF. CDR3 coding DNA: TGCAGCGTGGTCGGCGAAGAGAGAAGACCCTACGAGCAGTACTTC.

The chain recombines TRBV2 with TRBJ2-5, with D uncertain. CDR1 is SNHLY and CDR2 is FYNNEI in the germline V gene. With 7 bases removed from V and 2 bases from J, the gap between germline ends came to 17 bases. The CDR3 consists of 15 residues. The CDR3 sequence: CASKRGDGRQETQYF. In nucleotides, the CDR3 is TGTGCCAGCAAACGAGGAGACGGTCGTCAAGAGACCCAGTACTTC.

This sequence joins TRBV20-1 and TRBJ1-1, with D perhaps TRBD1 (5 bases). The CDR3 is 17 residues long. Germline lookup yields CDR1 DFQATT and CDR2 SNEGSKA (reference sequence). Deletions cut 3 bases from V and 3 bases from J, with 23 bases between. CDR3 nucleotide sequence: TGCAGTGCTAGCTCTCTCAGGGTAAGGGTTTTGGACACTGAAGCTTTCTTT. Protein product: CSASSLRVRVLDTEAFF.

This clonotype was seen a handful of times. This chain uses TRBV6-6 with TRBJ2-3; D gene ambiguous. The CDR3 consists of 15 residues. Trimming left V 6 bases short and J 1 base short, with 14 bases between. Per the germline V gene, CDR1 is MNHNY and CDR2 is SVGAGI (reference sequence). The CDR3, as DNA: TGTGCCAGCAGCAGATCCCGAACACGCACAGATACGCAGTATTTT. Translating gives CASSRSRTRTDTQYF.

This clonotype was seen more than once but under ten times. V gene TRBV27 combines with J gene TRBJ2-7; D is unclear. The CDR3 spans 14 residues. With 1 base removed from V and 0 bases from J, the gap between germline ends came to 7 bases. Germline assignment: CDR1 MNHEY and CDR2 SMNVEV (reference sequence). Written as DNA, the CDR3 is TGTGCCAGCAGTTTATATAAGAGCTCCTACGAGCAGTACTTC. This codes for CASSLYKSSYEQYF.

This sequence joins TRBV2 and TRBJ2-5; no definite D call. The end of the DNA is better explained by TRBJ2-7, so the J call may be wrong. Germline CDR1 is SNHLY and CDR2 is FYNNEI. The CDR3 length is 9 residues. The CDR3 region is CASSAEQYF. CDR3 bases: TGTGCCAGCAGTGCCGAGCAGTACTTC.

Details on this clonotype: Given a much more abundant clone one base away, this may be a read error. The CDR3 ends on some other residue instead of the conserved phenylalanine or tryptophan, so this is likely a read error. The CDR3 DNA follows: TGCAGCGCCGGACAGCGCCAAGAGACCCAGTACCTC. Translated, it gives CSAGQRQETQYL. The chain carries TRBV29-1 and TRBJ2-7; D is possibly TRBD1 (6 bases). The J call may be mistaken, given a closer DNA end match to TRBJ2-5. Germline values: CDR1 SQVTM, CDR2 ANQGSEA. The CDR3 consists of 12 residues.

The V gene is TRBV4-3, the J gene TRBJ2-2; no clear D gene. Germline values: CDR1 LGHNA, CDR2 YSLEER. The V end was cut by 0 bases, the J end by 3 bases, with 14 bases between. This CDR3 has 17 residues. The CDR3 DNA reads as TGCGCCAGCAGCCAAGAGGGCCAGCACCCCGACACCGGGGAGCTGTTTTTT. It encodes CASSQEGQHPDTGELFF.

This clonotype was counted between two and nine times. V usage is TRBV10-3 and J usage is TRBJ2-7; 8 positions match TRBD1. Germline CDR1 is ENHRY and CDR2 is SYGVKD. The V and J ends lost 7 bases and 2 bases, in that order; junction bases with no gene match: 7. The CDR3 spans 14 residues. CDR3 protein: CAITRTGSPYEQYF. In DNA form, the CDR3 reads TGTGCCATCACCCGGACAGGGAGCCCCTACGAGCAGTACTTC.